These 21 T cell receptor beta chains originate from one sample sequenced in a study of vaccination and CD4 T cells after COVID-19. The treatment was: approximately 9-day PBMC culture with coronavirus spike peptide pools or control peptides (ViraFEST assay). No antigen has been identified for these receptors. The Oncomine TCR Beta short-read assay sequenced DNA from cultured CD4+ T cells. A single record per CDR3 protein comes from TCRdb applying MiXCR to the PCR reads. The table shows 11,000 or so distinct CDR3 sequences, with 30% to 40% occurring only once. The sample here was CD4+ T cells from blood, cultured in vitro, taken before SARS-CoV-2 vaccination. Source of these receptors: a human donor who received a COVID-19 vaccine.

The chain has TRBV7-9 and TRBJ2-7, with D unresolved. V lost 3 bases and J 1 base, leaving 7 bases between the germline ends. Germline loops: CDR1 SEHNR, CDR2 FQNEAQ (reference sequence). The CDR3 runs 13 residues. The CDR3 loop is CASSFRDSYEQYF. The CDR3, as DNA: TGTGCCAGCAGCTTCAGAGATTCCTACGAGCAGTACTTC.

The V call is TRBV7-9, the J call TRBJ2-1, with D possibly matching TRBD1 (5 bases). The germline gives CDR1 SEHNR, CDR2 FQNEAQ (reference sequence). The V and J ends lost 0 bases and 4 bases respectively, with 10 bases between them. CDR3 size: 15 residues. The CDR3 nucleotides are TGTGCCAGCAGCTTAGCGGCAGGGCTGTACAATGAGCAGTTCTTC. Translation: CASSLAAGLYNEQFF.

The rearrangement joins TRBV20-1 to TRBJ2-7; 12 bases map to TRBD2. Trimming at V came to 0 bases and at J to 0 bases, leaving 9 bases not matched to a gene. The CDR3 covers 18 residues. The germline V gene has CDR1 DFQATT and CDR2 SNEGSKA (reference sequence). This CDR3 reads CSARDRLLAGGSSYEQYF. DNA of the CDR3: TGCAGTGCTAGAGATCGGTTGCTAGCGGGGGGGAGCTCCTACGAGCAGTACTTC.

This chain connects TRBV20-1 to TRBJ1-4, with a weak D call TRBD1 (5 bases). Germline lookup yields CDR1 DFQATT and CDR2 SNEGSKA (reference sequence). The V and J ends lost 4 bases and 8 bases respectively, with 17 bases between them. This CDR3 spans 14 amino acids. CDR3 DNA sequence: TGCAGTGCTATATCAGGGTTAAGTCGAGAAAAACTGTTTTTT. Translated, it gives CSAISGLSREKLFF.

This clonotype has just one count. The chain carries TRBV5-3 and TRBJ1-1; 9 bases agree with TRBD1. TRBV5-3 carries the ORF label, with uncertain function. CDR3 size: 15 residues. V lost 8 bases, J lost 2 bases, and 10 bases stayed unmatched. DNA for the CDR3: TGTGCCAGCAGCCCGGACAGGGGAAGAAACACTGAAGCTTTCTTT. It codes for CASSPDRGRNTEAFF.

This chain joins TRBV29-1 and TRBJ1-2; 7 bases line up with TRBD1. This CDR3 comprises 13 residues. With V trimmed by 4 bases and J by 4 bases, 6 bases remained unmatched. CDR1 and CDR2 from the germline V gene are SQVTM and ANQGSEA. CDR3: CSVGVGQAYGYTF. CDR3 DNA sequence: TGCAGCGTTGGGGTTGGACAGGCCTATGGCTACACCTTC.

CDR3 sequence: CASSEMAGSLNTEAFF. The DNA for the CDR3 is TGTGCCAGCAGTGAAATGGCAGGGAGCTTGAACACTGAAGCTTTCTTT. The rearrangement joins TRBV6-1 to TRBJ1-1, with D possibly being TRBD1 (5 bases). The ends were cut back, 2 bases at V and 0 bases at J, with 13 bases in the middle. The CDR3 runs to 16 residues. Germline V gene lookup returns CDR1 MNHNS and CDR2 SASEGT.

In its sample, this clonotype was seen a few times. The chain joins TRBV19 to TRBJ1-5; TRBD1 aligns across 9 bases. CDR1 is LNHDA and CDR2 is SQIVND in the germline V gene (reference sequence). This CDR3 has 15 residues. V lost 4 bases and J lost 7; bases outside the gene matches: 8. This chain's CDR3 is CASSTRTGAIQPQHF. In nucleotides, the CDR3 is TGTGCCAGTAGTACCCGGACAGGGGCTATACAGCCCCAGCATTTT.

This clonotype has a handful of counts. This chain joins TRBV6-5 and TRBJ2-7; perhaps TRBD2 as D (5 bases). This CDR3 has 13 amino acids. Germline CDR1 is MNHEY and CDR2 is SVGAGI. V was trimmed by 0 bases and J by 7 bases, leaving 10 bases between them. As DNA, the CDR3 is TGTGCCAGCAGTTACTCTGGGGAGAGGGAGCAGTACTTC. Protein: CASSYSGEREQYF.

The chain recombines TRBV19 with TRBJ2-7, with D possibly TRBD1 on 6 matching bases. The V gene lost 6 bases and the J gene lost 7 bases, with 19 bases spanning the gap. CDR1 and CDR2 (germline): LNHDA, SQIVND (reference sequence). The CDR3 is made up of 14 amino acids. The chain's CDR3 is CASRGAGARDEQYF. For the CDR3, the DNA is TGTGCCAGTAGAGGGGCAGGGGCTAGGGATGAGCAGTACTTC. The full variable domain, in which reference TRBV19 and TRBJ2-7 provide the parts outside the CDR3, is DGGITQSPKYLFRKEGQNVTLSCEQNLNHDAMYWYRQDPGQGLRLIYYSQIVNDFQKGDIAEGYSVSREKKESFPLTVTSAQKNPTAFYLCASRGAGARDEQYFGPGTRLTVT.

The chain recombines TRBV20-1 with TRBJ1-1; unclear D gene. The ends were cut back, 0 bases at V and 11 bases at J, with 16 bases in the middle. The CDR3 has 13 amino acids. The germline V gene encodes CDR1 DFQATT and CDR2 SNEGSKA (reference sequence). As DNA, the CDR3 is TGCAGTGCTAGAGATAGTTCAACCCGAGCTGCTTTCTTT. Translating gives CSARDSSTRAAFF.

There are a few counts of this clonotype. The V and J genes are TRBV7-9 and TRBJ2-3, with a possible D match to TRBD1 (8 bases). Germline CDR1 reads SEHNR; CDR2 reads FQNEAQ (reference sequence). CDR3 length equals 14 residues. V shed 5 bases and J shed 8 bases, with 17 bases lying between them. This CDR3 reads CASSQQGEGGTQYF. In DNA, the CDR3 is TGTGCCAGCAGCCAACAGGGGGAGGGGGGTACGCAGTATTTT.

J is TRBJ1-2 and V is TRBV5-8; D call uncertain. The CDR3 sequence is 15 residues long. Germline V gives CDR1 SGHTS, CDR2 YDEGEE. V was clipped by 0 bases and J by 4 bases, with 13 bases between them. The CDR3 here is CASSLARRFGYGYTF. CDR3 nucleotide sequence: TGTGCCAGCAGCTTGGCCAGGAGGTTTGGCTATGGCTACACCTTC.

This chain links TRBV29-1 with TRBJ1-3; D may be TRBD1 (6 bases). With 7 bases removed from V and 0 bases from J, the gap between germline ends came to 10 bases. CDR3 length equals 13 residues. CDR1 is SQVTM and CDR2 is ANQGSEA in the germline V gene. CDR3 nucleotide sequence: TGCAGCGCCCAGGACAGCTCTGGAAACACCATATATTTT. Encoded protein: CSAQDSSGNTIYF.

The chain's CDR3 is CASSQQPGQGFQETQYF. The CDR3 DNA reads as TGTGCCAGCAGTCAGCAGCCGGGACAGGGCTTCCAAGAGACCCAGTACTTC. This chain links TRBV4-2 with TRBJ2-5, with 9 nucleotides matching TRBD1. V shed 6 bases and J 1 base; nucleotides not matched to a gene: 12. The V gene's germline CDR1 is LGHNA and CDR2 YNFKEQ. The CDR3 extends over 17 amino acids.

Within the sample, this clonotype is medium-sized (0.01 to 0.1%). CDR3 coding DNA: TGTGCCAGCAGCTTAGGGGGCGGAACAAACTATGGCTACACCTTC. It is translated as CASSLGGGTNYGYTF. This chain links TRBV7-8 with TRBJ1-2, with a weak D call TRBD1 (5 bases). Germline V gene lookup returns CDR1 SGHVS and CDR2 FQNEAQ. The CDR3 is 15 residues long. V dropped 1 base and J dropped 2 bases, with 11 bases sitting between them.

This clonotype appeared a few times. The chain is built from TRBV24-1 and TRBJ2-2, with no clear D. Germline-derived CDR1 and CDR2 are KGHDR and SFDVKD. CDR3 length equals 15 residues. Trimming stripped 7 bases from V and 6 bases from J, with 17 bases between. DNA for the CDR3: TGTGCCACCAGGCCGGGCTCAGTTGGCCCCGGGGAGCTGTTTTTT. Translated, it gives CATRPGSVGPGELFF.

This clonotype was observed a handful of times. V usage is TRBV7-2 and J usage is TRBJ2-5; tentatively, D is TRBD2 (6 bases). V was cut by 0 bases and J by 10 bases, with 12 bases left in between. CDR1 is SGHTA and CDR2 is FQGNSA in the germline V gene. The CDR3 covers 13 residues. CDR3 DNA sequence: TGTGCCAGCAGCTTAGCATCCGGGGGTTACCAGTACTTC. Residues: CASSLASGGYQYF.

This clonotype was seen a few times. The J gene is TRBJ2-5, the V gene TRBV6-5; TRBD2 matches 7 bases. The J segment lost 10 bases and the V segment lost 2 bases, leaving 16 bases of the junction unmatched. This CDR3 is built from 16 residues. The germline V gene encodes CDR1 MNHEY and CDR2 SVGAGI. CDR3 sequence reads: CASSYGGEVTKRGQYF. The CDR3 nucleotides read TGTGCCAGCAGTTACGGGGGGGAGGTTACGAAGAGGGGCCAGTACTTC.

This clonotype turned up a few times. V gene TRBV25-1 combines with J gene TRBJ1-2, with 7 positions matching TRBD1. CDR1 MGHDK and CDR2 SYGVNS come from the germline V gene. The CDR3 contains 15 residues. V shed 2 bases and J 7 bases; nucleotides not matched to a gene: 10. This CDR3 reads CASSEADRVQGGYTF. The CDR3 DNA sequence: TGTGCCAGCAGTGAAGCCGACAGGGTGCAGGGTGGCTACACCTTC.

This clonotype has more than one count but fewer than ten. The rearrangement uses TRBV30 and TRBJ1-1; 7 bases are shared with TRBD1. The CDR3 sequence is 12 residues long. Looked up from germline, CDR1 is GTSNPN and CDR2 is SVGIG (reference sequence). With 5 bases clipped from V and 6 bases from J, the junction kept 6 bases outside the gene matches. The CDR3 DNA reads TGTGCCTGGGACAGGGTAGGACCTGAAGCTTTCTTT. Residues: CAWDRVGPEAFF.